Listed below are T cell receptor beta chains from one sample, sequenced in a study of blood T cell repertoires in COVID-19. Libraries were prepared by immunoSEQ multiplex PCR; TCRdb keeps only in-frame clonotypes and omits some of them. The table lists a few hundred thousand clones, about 89% of them singletons. Sequencing used peripheral blood. These receptors all come from a man between 25 and 39 years old with acute or convalescent COVID-19. Both conserved end residues are part of each CDR3. Each record gives: J gene, CDR3 length, clone size, D gene, V gene, CDR3 protein, CDR3 DNA. A D gene is named only where the DNA matches it firmly. The size of a clone is reported for some rows only, either as once, few or many, or as a class for expanded clones.

>TRBJ1-5|13|-|-|TRBV27
CASGASYNQPQHF
TGTGCCAGCGGAGCGTCGTACAATCAGCCCCAGCATTTT
>TRBJ2-7|16|-|-|TRBV28
CASSPPSGRVKYEQYF
TGTGCCAGCAGTCCCCCTTCAGGCAGGGTAAAGTACGAGCAGTACTTC
>TRBJ2-1|11|-|-|TRBV6-5
CETRSHNEQFF
TGTGAAACGAGAAGTCACAATGAGCAGTTCTTC
>TRBJ2-1|12|-|-|TRBV5-4
CASSLSDNEQFF
TGTGCCAGCAGCTTATCGGACAATGAGCAGTTCTTC
>TRBJ1-1|14|-|-|TRBV5-1
CASSLYTGNTEAFF
TGCGCCAGCAGCTTGTATACGGGGAACACTGAAGCTTTCTTT
>TRBJ2-7|15|-|-|TRBV2
CASSEIAVSSYEQYF
TGTGCCAGCAGTGAAATAGCGGTCAGCTCCTACGAGCAGTACTTC
>TRBJ2-7|14|-|-|TRBV3-1/TRBV3-2
CASSQGRGSSEQYF
TGTGCCAGCAGCCAGGGGCGGGGTAGTTCCGAGCAGTACTTC
>TRBJ1-1|12|-|-|TRBV7-2
CASSLVATEAFF
TGTGCCAGCAGCTTAGTAGCGACTGAAGCTTTCTTT
>TRBJ1-2|15|-|-|TRBV4-2
CASSQVAGDNYGYTF
TGTGCCAGCAGCCAAGTCGCAGGCGATAACTATGGCTACACCTTC
>TRBJ1-1|14|-|TRBD1|TRBV5-1
CASSRGSTDTEAFF
TGCGCCAGCTCCAGGGGGTCAACAGACACTGAAGCTTTCTTT
>TRBJ1-2|14|-|-|TRBV2
CASREPRKNYGYTF
TGTGCCAGCAGGGAACCGAGGAAAAACTATGGCTACACCTTC
>TRBJ1-1|15|-|TRBD1|TRBV5-1
CASSLRTGQGTEAFF
TGCGCCAGCAGCCTAAGGACAGGGCAAGGCACTGAAGCTTTCTTT
>TRBJ2-1|13|-|-|TRBV3-1/TRBV3-2
CASSLRTYNEQFF
TGTGCCAGCAGCCTTAGGACTTACAATGAGCAGTTCTTC
>TRBJ1-1|14|once|-|TRBV10-3
CAVQGSEVNTEAFF
TGTGCCGTCCAGGGGTCGGAAGTGAACACTGAAGCTTTCTTT
>TRBJ1-5|14|-|-|TRBV19
CASSTMTVWQPQHF
TGTGCCAGTAGTACAATGACAGTATGGCAGCCCCAGCATTTT
>TRBJ2-5|12|-|-|TRBV1
CTSSYREETQYF
TGCACCAGCAGTTACAGGGAAGAGACCCAGTACTTC
>TRBJ1-4|13|-|-|TRBV7-9
CASSPPLNEKLFF
TGTGCCAGCAGCCCCCCCCTTAATGAAAAACTGTTTTTT
>TRBJ2-3|15|-|-|TRBV14
CASSQDRTGLGTQYF
TGTGCCAGCAGCCAAGATAGGACTGGGCTTGGTACGCAGTATTTT
>TRBJ1-1|13|-|-|TRBV13
CASSHDRNTEAFF
TGTGCCAGCAGCCATGACAGGAACACTGAAGCTTTCTTT
>TRBJ2-5|16|-|TRBD2|TRBV29-1
CSGGRLAGVERETQYF
TGCAGCGGAGGTCGACTAGCGGGAGTGGAGCGCGAGACCCAGTACTTC
>TRBJ2-7|14|-|-|TRBV10-1
CASGVPGPPYEQYF
TGCGCCAGCGGCGTCCCGGGTCCCCCCTACGAGCAGTACTTC
>TRBJ1-2|13|-|-|TRBV19
CATKSGTSGGYTF
TGTGCCACGAAAAGCGGGACTTCGGGTGGCTACACCTTC
>TRBJ1-1|13|-|-|TRBV10-2
CASRSQGYTEAFF
TGCGCCAGCAGGTCCCAGGGGTACACTGAAGCTTTCTTT
>TRBJ2-5|16|-|-|TRBV30
CAWSVPGTSRRETQYF
TGTGCCTGGAGTGTACCCGGGACATCCCGCAGAGAGACCCAGTACTTC
>TRBJ2-7|13|-|TRBD1|TRBV4-1
CASSPGGEYEQYF
TGCGCCAGCAGCCCAGGGGGTGAATACGAGCAGTACTTC
>TRBJ1-6|16|-|-|TRBV3-1/TRBV3-2
CASSQSGSLGNSPLHF
TGTGCCAGCAGCCAATCGGGGAGTTTGGGCAATTCACCCCTCCACTTT
>TRBJ1-3|17|-|-|TRBV11-2
CASSPNIRGDSGNTIYF
TGTGCCAGCAGCCCAAACATTCGGGGGGACTCTGGAAACACCATATATTTT
>TRBJ2-1|14|-|-|TRBV10-3
CAISPGRAYNEQFF
TGTGCCATCAGCCCGGGCAGGGCATACAATGAGCAGTTCTTC
>TRBJ2-2|14|-|-|TRBV7-9
CASSRQENTGELFF
TGTGCCAGCAGCCGCCAGGAAAACACCGGGGAGCTGTTTTTT
>TRBJ2-7|13|-|-|TRBV28
CASTLNLAYEQYF
TGTGCCAGCACCCTCAATCTAGCCTACGAGCAGTACTTC
>TRBJ2-1|16|-|TRBD2|TRBV3-1/TRBV3-2
CASSPLSGRLSLEQFF
TGTGCCAGCAGCCCCCTTAGCGGGAGGCTGTCGCTTGAGCAGTTCTTC
>TRBJ2-7|15|-|TRBD1|TRBV14
CASSQATGGSYEQYF
TGTGCCAGCAGCCAAGCTACAGGGGGCTCCTACGAGCAGTACTTC
>TRBJ2-7|15|-|-|TRBV28
CASNTGVAGSYEQYF
TGTGCCAGCAACACAGGGGTCGCGGGATCCTACGAGCAGTACTTC
>TRBJ1-3|15|-|-|TRBV5-1
CASSLAPGSGNTIYF
TGCGCCAGCAGCTTGGCCCCGGGCTCTGGAAACACCATATATTTT
>TRBJ2-7|13|-|-|TRBV2
CASSEDRAYEQYF
TGTGCCAGCAGTGAAGACAGGGCCTACGAGCAGTACTTC